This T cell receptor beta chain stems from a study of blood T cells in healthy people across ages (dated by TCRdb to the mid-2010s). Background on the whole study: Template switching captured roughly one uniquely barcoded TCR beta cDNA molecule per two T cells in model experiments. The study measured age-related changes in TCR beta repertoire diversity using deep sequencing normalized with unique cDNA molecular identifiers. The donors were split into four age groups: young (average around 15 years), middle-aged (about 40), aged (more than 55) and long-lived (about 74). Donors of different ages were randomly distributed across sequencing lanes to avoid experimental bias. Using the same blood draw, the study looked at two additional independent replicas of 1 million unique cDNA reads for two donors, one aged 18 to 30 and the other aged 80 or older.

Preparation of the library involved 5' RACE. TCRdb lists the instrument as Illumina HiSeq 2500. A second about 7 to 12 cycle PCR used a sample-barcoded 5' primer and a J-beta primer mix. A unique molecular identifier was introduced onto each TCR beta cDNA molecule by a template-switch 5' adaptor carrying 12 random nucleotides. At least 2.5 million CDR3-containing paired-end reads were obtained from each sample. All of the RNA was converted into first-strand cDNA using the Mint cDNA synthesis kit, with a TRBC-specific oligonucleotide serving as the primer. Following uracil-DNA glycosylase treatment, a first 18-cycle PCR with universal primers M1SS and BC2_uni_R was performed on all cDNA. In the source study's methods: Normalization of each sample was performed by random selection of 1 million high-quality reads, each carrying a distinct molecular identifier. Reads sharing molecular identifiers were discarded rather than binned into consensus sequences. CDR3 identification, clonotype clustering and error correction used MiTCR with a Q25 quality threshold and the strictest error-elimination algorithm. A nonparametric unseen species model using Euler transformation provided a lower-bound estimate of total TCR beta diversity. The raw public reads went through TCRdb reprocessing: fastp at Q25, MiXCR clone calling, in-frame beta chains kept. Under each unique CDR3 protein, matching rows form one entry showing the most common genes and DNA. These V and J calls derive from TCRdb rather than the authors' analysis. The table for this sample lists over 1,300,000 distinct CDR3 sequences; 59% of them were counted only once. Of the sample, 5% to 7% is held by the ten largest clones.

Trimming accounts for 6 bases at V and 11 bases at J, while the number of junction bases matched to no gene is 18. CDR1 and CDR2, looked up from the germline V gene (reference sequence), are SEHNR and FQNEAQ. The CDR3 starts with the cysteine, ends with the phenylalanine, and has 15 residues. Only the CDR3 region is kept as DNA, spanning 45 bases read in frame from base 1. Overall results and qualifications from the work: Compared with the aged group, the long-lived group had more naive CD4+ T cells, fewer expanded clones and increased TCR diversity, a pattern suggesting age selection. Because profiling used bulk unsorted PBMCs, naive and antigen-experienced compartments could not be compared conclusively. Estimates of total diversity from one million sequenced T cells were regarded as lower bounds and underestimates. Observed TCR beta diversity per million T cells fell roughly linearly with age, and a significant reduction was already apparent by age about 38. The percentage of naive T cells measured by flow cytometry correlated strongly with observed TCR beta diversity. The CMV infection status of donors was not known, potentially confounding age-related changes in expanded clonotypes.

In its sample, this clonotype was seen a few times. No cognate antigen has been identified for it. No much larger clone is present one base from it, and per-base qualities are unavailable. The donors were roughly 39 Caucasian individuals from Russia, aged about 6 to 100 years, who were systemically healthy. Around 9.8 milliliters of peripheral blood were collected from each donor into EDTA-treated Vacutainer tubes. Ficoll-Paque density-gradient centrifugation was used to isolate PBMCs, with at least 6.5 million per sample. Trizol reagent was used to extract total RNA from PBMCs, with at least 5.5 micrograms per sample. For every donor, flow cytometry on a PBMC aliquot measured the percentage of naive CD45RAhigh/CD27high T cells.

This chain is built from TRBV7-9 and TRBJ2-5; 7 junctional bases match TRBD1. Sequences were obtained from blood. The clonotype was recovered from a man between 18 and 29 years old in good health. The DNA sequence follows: TGTGCCAGCAGTCTTACCGGGACAGAAAAAGAAGAGCAGTACTTC. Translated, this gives CASSLTGTEKEEQYF.